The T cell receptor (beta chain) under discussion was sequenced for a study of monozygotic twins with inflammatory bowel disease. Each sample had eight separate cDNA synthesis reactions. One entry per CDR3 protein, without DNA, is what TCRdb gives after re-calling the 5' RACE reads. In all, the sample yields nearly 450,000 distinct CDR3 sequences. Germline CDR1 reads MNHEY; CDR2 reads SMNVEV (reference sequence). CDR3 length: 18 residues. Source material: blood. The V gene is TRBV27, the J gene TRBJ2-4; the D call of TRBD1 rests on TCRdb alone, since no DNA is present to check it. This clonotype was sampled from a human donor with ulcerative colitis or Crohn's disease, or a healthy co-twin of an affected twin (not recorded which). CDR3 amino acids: CASSPGQGHPLAKNIQYF.